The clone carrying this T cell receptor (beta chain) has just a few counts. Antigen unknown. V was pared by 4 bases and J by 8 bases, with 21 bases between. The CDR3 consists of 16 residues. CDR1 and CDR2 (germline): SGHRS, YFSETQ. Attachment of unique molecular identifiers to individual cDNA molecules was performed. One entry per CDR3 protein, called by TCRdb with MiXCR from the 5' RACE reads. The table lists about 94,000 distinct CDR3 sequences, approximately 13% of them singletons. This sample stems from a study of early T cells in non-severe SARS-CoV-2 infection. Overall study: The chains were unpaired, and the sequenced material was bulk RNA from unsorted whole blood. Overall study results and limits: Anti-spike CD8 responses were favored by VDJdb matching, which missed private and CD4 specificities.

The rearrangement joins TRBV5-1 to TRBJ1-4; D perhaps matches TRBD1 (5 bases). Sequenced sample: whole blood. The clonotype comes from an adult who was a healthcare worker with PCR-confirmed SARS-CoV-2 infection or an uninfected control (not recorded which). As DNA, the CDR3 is TGCGCCAGCAGCCCGGGATGGGGCACCATGGGGGAAAAACTGTTTTTT. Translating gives CASSPGWGTMGEKLFF.